This passage covers 10 T cell receptor beta chains from one sample sequenced in a study of cytomegalovirus exposure and HLA in healthy donors (dated by TCRdb to 2016 to 2017). Library preparation used the immunoSEQ multiplex PCR assay. A mixture of 60 forward primers for TCR Vbeta segments and 13 reverse primers for TCR Jbeta segments was used in the multiplex PCR. TCRdb provides this immuneACCESS table in a form limited to in-frame rearrangements. Some clones are lacking; in checked studies, under half of them reflect an unresolved V gene, and why the rest are absent is not known. The sample table shows about 200,000 clones, and approximately 80% are seen once. The top ten clones comprise 1.7% of the sample. Material for sequencing was PBMCs. These receptor sequences come from a woman in her late teens or twenties in good health and CMV-seronegative.

The chain is built from TRBV9 and TRBJ2-3; 8 nucleotides agree with TRBD2. The length of the CDR3 is 16 residues. Germline CDR1 is SGDLS and CDR2 is YYNGEE. J lost 4 bases, V lost 0 bases, and 7 bases had no gene match. The DNA of the CDR3 is TGTGCCAGCAGCGTAGGCGGTAGCGGGGACTCAGATACGCAGTATTTT. It yields the protein CASSVGGSGDSDTQYF.

This sequence joins TRBV15 and TRBJ2-5; 14 nucleotides line up with TRBD2. The germline CDR1 and CDR2 sequences are LNHNV and YYDKDF (reference sequence). The junction had 6 bases not matched to a gene; V was cut back by 1 base and J by 5 bases. The CDR3 is made up of 17 amino acids. The CDR3 DNA sequence: TGTGCCACCAGCAGAGGAGGACTAGCGGGAGGTAGGGAGACCCAGTACTTC. This codes for CATSRGGLAGGRETQYF.

The V call is TRBV28, the J call TRBJ2-3, with a possible D match to TRBD2 (6 bases). Trimming cost V 9 bases and J 5 bases, with 18 bases left between them. Germline CDR1 MDHEN, CDR2 SYDVKM. CDR3 length: 14 amino acids. In nucleotides, the CDR3 is TGTGCCAGTTTGGAGGGAGCTTTAGTAGATACGCAGTATTTT. Protein: CASLEGALVDTQYF. The complete variable domain, with remaining parts taken from reference TRBV28 and TRBJ2-3, reads DVKVTQSSRYLVKRTGEKVFLECVQDMDHENMFWYRQDPGLGLRLIYFSYDVKMKEKGDIPEGYSVSREKKERFSLILESASTNQTSMYLCASLEGALVDTQYFGPGTRLTVL.

CDR3 in DNA: TGTGCCAACGAGGGACAGGGGTTCACAGATACGCAGTATTTT. This codes for CANEGQGFTDTQYF. V gene TRBV13 combines with J gene TRBJ2-3, with 10 bases that match TRBD1. V shed 10 bases, J shed 2 bases, and the junction held 6 bases outside the gene matches. This CDR3 has 14 amino acids. Germline loops: CDR1 PRHDT, CDR2 FYEKMQ (reference sequence).

This clone was counted a few times. Here the CDR3 DNA reads TGTGCCATCAGTGGTGGAGGACAGGACTACACCTTC. Its protein is CAISGGGQDYTF. This chain links TRBV10-3 with TRBJ1-2; 7 bases line up with TRBD1. The CDR3 sequence is 12 residues long. The germline V gene has CDR1 ENHRY and CDR2 SYGVKD. Germline trimming cut 4 bases from V and 10 bases from J; bases unmatched to any gene: 6.

The V call is TRBV7-6, the J call TRBJ2-5, with 10 bases aligning to TRBD1. Germline lookup yields CDR1 SGHVS and CDR2 FNYEAQ. The CDR3 is made up of 19 amino acids. Trimming at V came to 4 bases and at J to 2 bases, leaving 16 bases not matched to a gene. The CDR3 sequence: CASSSQGQGKSERQETQYF. CDR3 coding DNA: TGTGCCAGCAGCTCACAGGGACAGGGGAAGTCTGAAAGACAAGAGACCCAGTACTTC.

This rearrangement joins TRBV11-2 to TRBJ1-6; D may be TRBD1 (6 bases). The V end lost 0 bases, the J end lost 17 bases, and 14 bases lay between the germline ends. The CDR3 loop spans 13 amino acids. From germline, CDR1 is SGHAT and CDR2 FQNNGV. This CDR3 is CASSLDGAGEFHF. The CDR3 DNA reads TGTGCCAGCAGCTTAGATGGGGCAGGGGAGTTCCACTTT. The variable domain in full, completed from reference TRBV11-2 and TRBJ1-6, reads EAGVAQSPRYKIIEKRQSVAFWCNPISGHATLYWYQQILGQGPKLLIQFQNNGVVDDSQLPKDRFSAERLKGVDSTLKIQPAKLEDSAVYLCASSLDGAGEFHFGNGTRLTVT.

V and J are TRBV6-1 and TRBJ2-4; 9 bases line up with TRBD1. The CDR3 loop spans 15 amino acids. Germline assignment: CDR1 MNHNS and CDR2 SASEGT. V shed 1 base, J shed 6 bases, and the junction held 4 bases outside the gene matches. CDR3 protein: CASSEDPGQGNIQYF. CDR3 DNA sequence: TGTGCCAGCAGTGAAGACCCGGGACAGGGAAACATTCAGTACTTC.

This chain links TRBV10-2 with TRBJ2-7, with TRBD2 matching 10 bases. CDR3 length equals 16 residues. V gave up 4 bases and J gave up 1 base; unmatched junction bases: 7. Germline values: CDR1 WSHSY, CDR2 SAAADI. CDR3: CASSAPSGSMSYEQYF. Here the CDR3 DNA reads TGCGCCAGCAGTGCCCCTAGCGGGAGTATGTCCTACGAGCAGTACTTC.

Regarding this clone: The junction differs from germline at one of its ends, possibly a read error. The V call is TRBV7-9, the J call TRBJ2-3; D is uncertain. Germline CDR1 is SEHNR and CDR2 is FQNEAQ (reference sequence). The CDR3 is made up of 14 amino acids. The DNA of the CDR3 is TGTTCCAGCAGCTTGTCTAGTCTCACAGATACGCAGTATTTT. The encoded protein is CSSSLSSLTDTQYF. The entire variable domain, with the rest obtained from reference TRBV7-9 and TRBJ2-3, is as follows: DTGVSQNPRHKITKRGQNVTFRCDPISEHNRLYWYRQTLGQGPEFLTYFQNEAQLEKSRLLSDRFSAERPKGSFSTLEIQRTEQGDSAMYLCSSSLSSLTDTQYFGPGTRLTVL.